Listed below are T cell receptor beta chains from one sample, sequenced in a study of OX40 agonist ivuxolimab in advanced cancers. This table comes from immunoSEQ multiplex PCR, and its TCRdb copy is limited to in-frame clones, with some not included. Of around 92,000 clones detected, approximately 93% appear once; the ten largest clones hold around 0.3%. Sample: CD4+ or CD8+ T cells sorted from blood, taken in a trial of the OX40 agonist ivuxolimab. These receptors were taken from an adult with an advanced solid tumor such as melanoma, head and neck, liver or kidney cancer. The CDR3 runs from the conserved cysteine through the conserved F or W. D genes are given only for firm matches. A row's size may be missing; if present it is once, few, many or a size class.

CDR3 protein	CDR3 DNA	J gene	clone size	D gene	V gene
CASSRADTQYF	TGTGCCAGCAGCCGGGCAGATACGCAGTATTTT	TRBJ2-3	.	.	TRBV5-6
CATSAGVDYGYTF	TGTGCCACCAGCGCAGGGGTGGACTATGGCTACACCTTC	TRBJ1-2	.	.	TRBV15
CASSKDRGLETQYF	TGCGCCAGCAGCAAGGACAGGGGGCTGGAGACCCAGTACTTC	TRBJ2-5	.	TRBD1	TRBV5-1
CASGYRTGGYEQYF	TGTGCCAGCGGTTATAGGACAGGCGGCTACGAGCAGTACTTC	TRBJ2-7	.	TRBD1	TRBV2
CASQSGTASLGGELFF	TGTGCCAGCCAAAGCGGGACAGCTTCACTCGGCGGGGAGCTGTTTTTT	TRBJ2-2	.	.	TRBV19
CASTPPGPYPNQPQHF	TGTGCCAGCACTCCCCCCGGACCCTACCCTAATCAGCCCCAGCATTTT	TRBJ1-5	.	.	TRBV7-2
CASSPGNQPQHF	TGTGCCAGCAGCCCAGGCAATCAGCCCCAGCATTTT	TRBJ1-5	.	.	TRBV7-2
CASSLGFGTSGNEQFF	TGCGCCAGCAGCTTGGGCTTCGGGACTAGCGGCAATGAGCAGTTCTTC	TRBJ2-1	.	TRBD2	TRBV5-1
CASGFTGTPHEKLFF	TGTGCTAGTGGTTTTACCGGGACACCACATGAAAAACTGTTTTTT	TRBJ1-4	.	.	TRBV12-5
CASSHRSANYGYTF	TGTGCCAGCAGCCACAGGTCAGCTAACTATGGCTACACCTTC	TRBJ1-2	.	.	TRBV6-5
CASSPAPGSGANVLTF	TGCGCCAGCAGCCCGGCCCCAGGGTCTGGGGCCAACGTCCTGACTTTC	TRBJ2-6	.	.	TRBV5-1
CASSPRGGWGQPQHF	TGCGCCAGCAGCCCCAGGGGGGGTTGGGGCCAGCCCCAGCATTTT	TRBJ1-5	.	TRBD1	TRBV4-1
CASSLDWAGGVNEQFF	TGTGCCAGCAGCTTAGATTGGGCAGGGGGTGTTAATGAGCAGTTCTTC	TRBJ2-1	.	TRBD1	TRBV7-2
CASSRGGRADTQYF	TGTGCCAGCAGCCGTGGCGGGAGGGCCGATACGCAGTATTTT	TRBJ2-3	.	TRBD2	TRBV5-6
CAISESELAKNIQYF	TGTGCCATCAGTGAGAGCGAGCTAGCCAAAAACATTCAGTACTTC	TRBJ2-4	once	.	TRBV10-3
CASRGLNNEQFF	TGTGCCAGCAGAGGACTAAACAATGAGCAGTTCTTC	TRBJ2-1	.	.	TRBV6-1
CASSLALGTYTEAFF	TGTGCCAGCAGCTTAGCGCTGGGCACGTACACTGAAGCTTTCTTT	TRBJ1-1	.	.	TRBV7-2
CASSLVGGAGTEAFF	TGCGCCAGCAGCTTGGTCGGGGGCGCGGGCACTGAAGCTTTCTTT	TRBJ1-1	.	.	TRBV5-1
CASSAGLAGTWGEQFF	TGCGCCAGCAGCGCCGGACTAGCAGGGACCTGGGGGGAGCAGTTCTTC	TRBJ2-1	.	TRBD2	TRBV5-1
CASSYFTNTEAFF	TGTGCCAGCAGTTACTTTACGAACACTGAAGCTTTCTTT	TRBJ1-1	.	.	TRBV6-6
CASTPVRGRSQPQHF	TGTGCCAGCACCCCAGTAAGGGGGCGAAGTCAGCCCCAGCATTTT	TRBJ1-5	.	TRBD1	TRBV28
CASSQDSSSYEQYF	TGTGCCAGCAGCCAGGACAGTAGCTCCTACGAGCAGTACTTC	TRBJ2-7	.	.	TRBV7-3
CASSYSSGGVGYTF	TGTGCCAGCAGTTACTCGTCTGGGGGCGTAGGCTACACCTTC	TRBJ1-2	.	.	TRBV6-5
CAWSPGQGVNQPQHF	TGTGCCTGGAGCCCCGGACAGGGAGTCAATCAGCCCCAGCATTTT	TRBJ1-5	.	TRBD1	TRBV30
CASSPQGSTGELFF	TGTGCCAGCAGTCCACAGGGGTCCACCGGGGAGCTGTTTTTT	TRBJ2-2	.	TRBD1	TRBV28
CASSIQGRNTEAFF	TGTGCCAGTAGTATACAGGGGAGGAACACTGAAGCTTTCTTT	TRBJ1-1	.	.	TRBV19
CASSVDSSYNEQFF	TGTGCCAGCAGCGTAGATTCGTCCTACAATGAGCAGTTCTTC	TRBJ2-1	once	.	TRBV9
CASSSRDSGGFF	TGTGCCAGCAGTTCCCGAGATAGCGGGGGCTTCTTC	TRBJ2-1	.	TRBD2	TRBV28
CASTGAIVQETQYF	TGTGCCAGTACCGGGGCAATAGTCCAAGAGACCCAGTACTTC	TRBJ2-5	.	.	TRBV19
CASSLEGRETQYF	TGTGCTAGCAGCTTAGAAGGGAGGGAGACCCAGTACTTC	TRBJ2-5	.	.	TRBV7-7
CASRDALLTWDTQYF	TGCGCCAGCAGGGATGCGCTCCTAACGTGGGATACGCAGTATTTT	TRBJ2-3	.	.	TRBV5-1
CASSPWMARVDTGELFF	TGTGCCAGCAGCCCTTGGATGGCCCGCGTGGACACCGGGGAGCTGTTTTTT	TRBJ2-2	.	.	TRBV11-3
CASKGGYTEAFF	TGTGCCAGCAAGGGGGGGTACACTGAAGCTTTCTTT	TRBJ1-1	.	.	TRBV6-5
CASSLLGRGSDTQYF	TGTGCCAGCAGTTTATTGGGACGGGGGTCAGATACGCAGTATTTT	TRBJ2-3	once	.	TRBV28
CASSYQRGQETQYF	TGTGCCAGCAGCTATCAGCGGGGCCAAGAGACCCAGTACTTC	TRBJ2-5	.	TRBD2	TRBV7-2
CASSRGGVQFF	TGCGCCAGCAGCCGAGGGGGCGTGCAGTTCTTC	TRBJ2-1	.	TRBD1	TRBV5-1
CASSQEFSGRVFF	TGCGCCAGCAGCCAAGAATTTAGCGGACGCGTGTTCTTC	TRBJ2-1	few	.	TRBV4-3
CASSLWTRSSYNEQFF	TGTGCCAGCAGCCTCTGGACTCGGAGCTCCTACAATGAGCAGTTCTTC	TRBJ2-1	.	.	TRBV9
CASSALGVGLDTQYF	TGTGCCAGCAGCGCACTAGGGGTAGGTCTGGATACGCAGTATTTT	TRBJ2-3	.	.	TRBV7-2
CASSLDRDNQYF	TGTGCCAGCAGCTTAGATCGGGACAATCAGTACTTC	TRBJ2-5	once	.	TRBV11-2
CASSQDRHRTQYF	TGCGCCAGCAGCCAAGATCGGCACAGGACCCAGTACTTC	TRBJ2-5	.	.	TRBV4-3
CSVEEVGGAKLFF	TGCAGCGTTGAAGAGGTCGGGGGAGCAAAACTGTTTTTT	TRBJ1-4	.	.	TRBV29-1
CASSRLAGDSYNEQFF	TGCGCCAGCAGCCGTCTAGCGGGAGACTCCTACAATGAGCAGTTCTTC	TRBJ2-1	.	TRBD2	TRBV5-1
CASSVAPGVNYGYTF	TGTGCCAGCAGCGTCGCGCCAGGGGTAAACTATGGCTACACCTTC	TRBJ1-2	.	.	TRBV7-2
CASSFVGDTQYF	TGTGCCAGCAGCTTCGTCGGGGATACGCAGTATTTT	TRBJ2-3	once	.	TRBV11-3